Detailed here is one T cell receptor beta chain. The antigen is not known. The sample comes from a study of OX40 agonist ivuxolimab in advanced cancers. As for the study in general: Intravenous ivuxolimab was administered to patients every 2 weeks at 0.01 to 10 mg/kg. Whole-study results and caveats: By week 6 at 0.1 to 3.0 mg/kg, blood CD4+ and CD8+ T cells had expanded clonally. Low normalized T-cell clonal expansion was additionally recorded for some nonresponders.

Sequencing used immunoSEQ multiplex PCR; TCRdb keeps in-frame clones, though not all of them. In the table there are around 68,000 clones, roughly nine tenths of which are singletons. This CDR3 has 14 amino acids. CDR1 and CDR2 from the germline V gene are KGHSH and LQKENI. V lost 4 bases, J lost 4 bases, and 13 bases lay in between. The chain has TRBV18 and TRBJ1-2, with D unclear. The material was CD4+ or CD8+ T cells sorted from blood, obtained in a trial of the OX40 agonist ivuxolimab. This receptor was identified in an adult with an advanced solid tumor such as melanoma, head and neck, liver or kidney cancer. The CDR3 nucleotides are TGTGCCAGCTCACGTGATGGAGGTATCTATGGCTACACCTTC. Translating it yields CASSRDGGIYGYTF.